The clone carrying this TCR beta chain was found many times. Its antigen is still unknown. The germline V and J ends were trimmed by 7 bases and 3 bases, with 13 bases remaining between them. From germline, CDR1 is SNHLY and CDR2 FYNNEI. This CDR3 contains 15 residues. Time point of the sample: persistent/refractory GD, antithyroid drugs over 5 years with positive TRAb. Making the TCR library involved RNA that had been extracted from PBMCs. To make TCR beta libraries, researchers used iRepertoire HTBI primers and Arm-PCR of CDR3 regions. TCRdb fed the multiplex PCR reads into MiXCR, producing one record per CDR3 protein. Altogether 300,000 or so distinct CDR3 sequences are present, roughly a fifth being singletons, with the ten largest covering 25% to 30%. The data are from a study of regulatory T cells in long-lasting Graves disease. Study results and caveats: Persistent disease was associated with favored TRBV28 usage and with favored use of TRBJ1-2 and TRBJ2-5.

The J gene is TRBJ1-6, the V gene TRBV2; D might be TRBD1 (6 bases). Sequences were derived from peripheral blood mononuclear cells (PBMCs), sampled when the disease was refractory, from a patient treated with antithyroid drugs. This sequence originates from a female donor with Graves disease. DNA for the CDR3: TGTGCCAGCAAAAACAGGGCTAACTATAATTCACCCCTCCACTTT. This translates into CASKNRANYNSPLHF.